This T cell receptor (beta chain) was obtained from a study of T-cell reconstitution after alpha-beta-depleted transplantation in children. Notes on the study in general: The origin of high day-60 TCRbeta diversity in some patients lay in surviving recipient T cells and thymic progenitors. Alpha-beta T cells present about two months after transplant were reported to originate from several hundred expanded graft clones. T-cell numbers and diversity, one year after transplant, stemmed largely from T cells that were newly produced.

As to this clonotype: Its antigen is not known.

Trimming removed 6 bases from V and 6 bases from J, with 15 bases in between. Germline V gives CDR1 DFQATT, CDR2 SNEGSKA (reference sequence). The CDR3 extends over 13 amino acids. Preparation of the TCRbeta library was carried out with unique molecular identifiers. TCRdb reprocessed the PCR reads via MiXCR and lists one record per CDR3 protein. The table shows 350,000 to 500,000 distinct CDR3 sequences, with around 46% occurring only once. The clonotype was recovered from a girl aged 2-10 years with aplastic anemia, due to receive a stem cell transplant. V gene TRBV20-1 combines with J gene TRBJ1-5, with D hard to call. The source material was PBMCs, sampled before TCRalphabeta/CD19-depleted stem cell transplant. The CDR3 reads CSAGREYSQPQHF. CDR3 coding DNA: TGCAGTGCGGGGAGGGAATACAGTCAGCCCCAGCATTTT.